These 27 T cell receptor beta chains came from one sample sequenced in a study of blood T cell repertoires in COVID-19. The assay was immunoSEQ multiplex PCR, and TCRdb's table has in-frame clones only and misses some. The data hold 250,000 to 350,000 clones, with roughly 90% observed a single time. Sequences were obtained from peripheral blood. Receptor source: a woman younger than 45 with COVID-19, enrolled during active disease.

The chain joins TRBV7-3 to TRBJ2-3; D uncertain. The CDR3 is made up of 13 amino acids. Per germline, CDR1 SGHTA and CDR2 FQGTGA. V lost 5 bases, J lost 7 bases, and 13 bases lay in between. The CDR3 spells CASSPEAHNTQYF. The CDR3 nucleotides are TGTGCCAGCAGCCCCGAGGCCCATAATACGCAGTATTTT.

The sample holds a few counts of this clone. Here the CDR3 reads CASSQSELAPTEAFF. As DNA, the CDR3 is TGTGCCAGCAGCCAATCCGAATTAGCTCCCACTGAAGCTTTCTTT. This sequence joins TRBV16 and TRBJ1-1; no definite D call. The CDR3 loop spans 15 amino acids. Germline lookup yields CDR1 KGHSY and CDR2 FQNENV. V lost 0 bases and J 4 bases, leaving 12 bases between the germline ends.

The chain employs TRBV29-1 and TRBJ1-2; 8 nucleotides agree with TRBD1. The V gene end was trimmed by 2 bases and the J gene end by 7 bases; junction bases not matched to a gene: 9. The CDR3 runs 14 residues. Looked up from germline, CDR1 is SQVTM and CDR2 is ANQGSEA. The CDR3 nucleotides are TGCAGCGTTGAACCGGACAGGGTCCTGGCTGGCTACACCTTC. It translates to CSVEPDRVLAGYTF.

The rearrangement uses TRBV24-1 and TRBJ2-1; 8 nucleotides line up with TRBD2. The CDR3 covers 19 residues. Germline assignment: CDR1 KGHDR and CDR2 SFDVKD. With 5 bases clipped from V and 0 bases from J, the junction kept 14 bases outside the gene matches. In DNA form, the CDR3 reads TGTGCCACCAGTGCGGCTAGCGGGTCCGGGGAAAGCTCCTACAATGAGCAGTTCTTC. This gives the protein CATSAASGSGESSYNEQFF.

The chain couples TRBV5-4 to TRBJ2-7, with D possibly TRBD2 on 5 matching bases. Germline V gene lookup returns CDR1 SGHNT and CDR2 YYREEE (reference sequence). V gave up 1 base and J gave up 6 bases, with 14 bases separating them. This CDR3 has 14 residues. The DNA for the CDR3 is TGTGCCAGCAGCTTGAGGGTCTCCGCGGGCGAGCAGTACTTC. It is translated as CASSLRVSAGEQYF. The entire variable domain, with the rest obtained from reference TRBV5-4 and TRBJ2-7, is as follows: ETGVTQSPTHLIKTRGQQVTLRCSSQSGHNTVSWYQQALGQGPQFIFQYYREEENGRGNFPPRFSGLQFPNYSSELNVNALELDDSALYLCASSLRVSAGEQYFGPGTRLTVT.

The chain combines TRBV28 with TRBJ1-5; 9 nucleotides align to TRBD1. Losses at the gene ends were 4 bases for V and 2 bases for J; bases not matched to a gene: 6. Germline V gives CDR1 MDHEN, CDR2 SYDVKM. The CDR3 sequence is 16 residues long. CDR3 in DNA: TGTGCCAGCAGTTCTTACAGGGGGCCGGGCAATCAGCCCCAGCATTTT. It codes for CASSSYRGPGNQPQHF.

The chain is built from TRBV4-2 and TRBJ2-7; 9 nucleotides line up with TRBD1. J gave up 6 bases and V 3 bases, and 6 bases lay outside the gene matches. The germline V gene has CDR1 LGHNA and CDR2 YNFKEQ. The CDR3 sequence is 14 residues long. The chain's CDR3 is CASSQVRQGGEQYF. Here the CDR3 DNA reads TGTGCCAGCAGCCAGGTGAGACAGGGGGGCGAGCAGTACTTC.

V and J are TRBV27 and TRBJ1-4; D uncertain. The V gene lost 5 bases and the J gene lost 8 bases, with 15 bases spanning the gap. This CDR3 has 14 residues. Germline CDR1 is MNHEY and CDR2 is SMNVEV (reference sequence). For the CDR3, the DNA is TGTGCCAGCAGTCGTCGCTGGGAGGCAGAAAAACTGTTTTTT. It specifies CASSRRWEAEKLFF.

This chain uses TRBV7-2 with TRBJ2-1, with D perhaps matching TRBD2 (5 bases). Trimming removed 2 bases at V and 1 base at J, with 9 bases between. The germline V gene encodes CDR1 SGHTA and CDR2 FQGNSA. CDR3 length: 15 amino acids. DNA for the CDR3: TGTGCCAGCAGCTTAACCGGGATTTCCTACAATGAGCAGTTCTTC. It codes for CASSLTGISYNEQFF.

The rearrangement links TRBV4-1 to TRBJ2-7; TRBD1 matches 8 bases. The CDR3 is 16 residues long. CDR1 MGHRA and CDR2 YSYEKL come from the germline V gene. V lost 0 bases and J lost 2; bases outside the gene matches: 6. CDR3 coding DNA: TGCGCCAGCAGCCAAGATCGGGGGACAGGCACCTACGAGCAGTACTTC. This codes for CASSQDRGTGTYEQYF.

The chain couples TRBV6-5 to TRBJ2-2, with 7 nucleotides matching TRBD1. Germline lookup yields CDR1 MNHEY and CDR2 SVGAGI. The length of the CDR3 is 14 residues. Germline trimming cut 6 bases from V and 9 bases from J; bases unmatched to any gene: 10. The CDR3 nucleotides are TGTGCCAGCAGACGGGACAGCACCCACCGGGAGCTGTTTTTT. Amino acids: CASRRDSTHRELFF.

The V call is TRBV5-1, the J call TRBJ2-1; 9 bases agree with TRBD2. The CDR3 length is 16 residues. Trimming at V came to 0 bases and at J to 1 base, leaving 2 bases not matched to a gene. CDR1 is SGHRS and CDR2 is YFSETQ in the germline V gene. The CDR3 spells CASSLVLAGSYNEQFF. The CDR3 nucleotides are TGCGCCAGCAGCTTGGTCCTAGCGGGATCCTACAATGAGCAGTTCTTC.

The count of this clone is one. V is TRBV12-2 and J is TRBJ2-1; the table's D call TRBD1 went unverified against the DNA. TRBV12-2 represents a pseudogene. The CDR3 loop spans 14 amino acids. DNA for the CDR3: TGTGCAAGTCACACAGGGGGCAAAGGAAATGAGCAGTTCTTC. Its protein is CASHTGGKGNEQFF.

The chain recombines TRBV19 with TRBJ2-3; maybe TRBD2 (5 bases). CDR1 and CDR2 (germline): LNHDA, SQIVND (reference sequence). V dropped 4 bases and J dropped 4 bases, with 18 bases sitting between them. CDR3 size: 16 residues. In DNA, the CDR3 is TGTGCCAGTAGTACCCGACTACCGGGGTCGCCAGATACGCAGTATTTT. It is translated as CASSTRLPGSPDTQYF.

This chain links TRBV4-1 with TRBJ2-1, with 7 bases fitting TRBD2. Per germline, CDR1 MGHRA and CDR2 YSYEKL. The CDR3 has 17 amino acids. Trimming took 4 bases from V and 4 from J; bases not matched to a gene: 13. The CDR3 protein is CASSPGVAGLIYNEQFF. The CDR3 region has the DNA TGCGCCAGCAGCCCCGGGGTAGCGGGTCTCATATACAATGAGCAGTTCTTC.

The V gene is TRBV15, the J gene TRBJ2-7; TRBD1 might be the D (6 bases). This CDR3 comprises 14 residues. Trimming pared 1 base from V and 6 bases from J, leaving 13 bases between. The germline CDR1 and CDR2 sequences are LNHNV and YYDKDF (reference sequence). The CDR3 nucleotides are TGTGCCACCAGCAGAGGCGGACAGTCTACCGAGCAGTACTTC. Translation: CATSRGGQSTEQYF.

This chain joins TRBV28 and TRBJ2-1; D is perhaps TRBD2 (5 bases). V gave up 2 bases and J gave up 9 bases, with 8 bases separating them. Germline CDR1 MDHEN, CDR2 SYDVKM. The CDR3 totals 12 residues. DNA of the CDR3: TGTGCCAGCAGTTTACGGGGTACTGAGCAGTTCTTC. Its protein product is CASSLRGTEQFF.

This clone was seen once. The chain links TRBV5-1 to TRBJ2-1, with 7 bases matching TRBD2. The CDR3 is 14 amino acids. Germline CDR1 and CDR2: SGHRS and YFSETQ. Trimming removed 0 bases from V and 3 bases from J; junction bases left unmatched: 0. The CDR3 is CASSLGEGYNEQFF. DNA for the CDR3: TGCGCCAGCAGCTTGGGGGAGGGCTACAATGAGCAGTTCTTC.

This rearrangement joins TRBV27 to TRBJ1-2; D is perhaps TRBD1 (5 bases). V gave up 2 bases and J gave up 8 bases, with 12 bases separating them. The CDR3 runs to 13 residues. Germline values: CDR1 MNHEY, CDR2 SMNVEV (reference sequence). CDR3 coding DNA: TGTGCCAGCAGTTTAAGTCTTAGGGGCGGCTACACCTTC. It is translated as CASSLSLRGGYTF.

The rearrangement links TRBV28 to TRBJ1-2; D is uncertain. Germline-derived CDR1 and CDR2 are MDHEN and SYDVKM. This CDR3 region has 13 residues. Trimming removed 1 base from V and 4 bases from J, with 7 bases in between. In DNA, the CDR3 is TGTGCCAGCAGTTTATCGGGGATCTATGGCTACACCTTC. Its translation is CASSLSGIYGYTF.

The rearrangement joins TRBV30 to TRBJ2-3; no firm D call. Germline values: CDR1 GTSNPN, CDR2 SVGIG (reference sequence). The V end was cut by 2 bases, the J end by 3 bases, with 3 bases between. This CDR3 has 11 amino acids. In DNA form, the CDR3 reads TGTGCCTGGAGTCCTACAGATACGCAGTATTTT. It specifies CAWSPTDTQYF.

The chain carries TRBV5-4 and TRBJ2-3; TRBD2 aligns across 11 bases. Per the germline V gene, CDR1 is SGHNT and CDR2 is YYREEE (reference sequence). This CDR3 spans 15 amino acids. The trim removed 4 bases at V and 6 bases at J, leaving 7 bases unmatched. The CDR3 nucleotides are TGTGCCAGCAGCACCGGACTAGCGGGCGGGGATACGCAGTATTTT. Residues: CASSTGLAGGDTQYF. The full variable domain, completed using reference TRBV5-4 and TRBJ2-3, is ETGVTQSPTHLIKTRGQQVTLRCSSQSGHNTVSWYQQALGQGPQFIFQYYREEENGRGNFPPRFSGLQFPNYSSELNVNALELDDSALYLCASSTGLAGGDTQYFGPGTRLTVL.

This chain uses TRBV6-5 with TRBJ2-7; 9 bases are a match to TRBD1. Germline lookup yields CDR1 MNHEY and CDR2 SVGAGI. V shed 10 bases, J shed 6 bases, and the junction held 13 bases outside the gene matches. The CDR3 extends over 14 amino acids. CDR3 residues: CAIRTGAYSGEQYF. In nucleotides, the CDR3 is TGTGCCATACGGACAGGGGCCTATTCGGGCGAGCAGTACTTC.

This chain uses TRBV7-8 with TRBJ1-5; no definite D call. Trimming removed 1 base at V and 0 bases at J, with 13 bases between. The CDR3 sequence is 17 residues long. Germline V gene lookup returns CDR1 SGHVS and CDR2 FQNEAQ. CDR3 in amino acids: CASSLGDGLNSNQPQHF. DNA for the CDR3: TGTGCCAGCAGCTTAGGAGACGGACTGAATAGCAATCAGCCCCAGCATTTT. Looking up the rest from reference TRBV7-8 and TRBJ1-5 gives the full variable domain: GAGVSQSPRYKVAKRGQDVALRCDPISGHVSLFWYQQALGQGPEFLTYFQNEAQLDKSGLPSDRFFAERPEGSVSTLKIQRTQQEDSAVYLCASSLGDGLNSNQPQHFGDGTRLSIL.

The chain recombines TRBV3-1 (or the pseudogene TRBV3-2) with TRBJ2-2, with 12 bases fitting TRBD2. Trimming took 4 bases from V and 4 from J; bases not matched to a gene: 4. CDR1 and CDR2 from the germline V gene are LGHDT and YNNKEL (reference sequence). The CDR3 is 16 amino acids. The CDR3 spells CASSLTSGSFTGELFF. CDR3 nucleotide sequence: TGTGCCAGCAGCCTGACTAGCGGGAGTTTCACCGGGGAGCTGTTTTTT.

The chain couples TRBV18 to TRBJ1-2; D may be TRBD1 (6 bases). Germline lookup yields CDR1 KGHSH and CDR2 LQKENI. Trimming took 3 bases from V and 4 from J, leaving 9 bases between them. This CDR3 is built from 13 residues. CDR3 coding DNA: TGTGCCAGCTCACCCGGGACACCCTATGGCTACACCTTC. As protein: CASSPGTPYGYTF.

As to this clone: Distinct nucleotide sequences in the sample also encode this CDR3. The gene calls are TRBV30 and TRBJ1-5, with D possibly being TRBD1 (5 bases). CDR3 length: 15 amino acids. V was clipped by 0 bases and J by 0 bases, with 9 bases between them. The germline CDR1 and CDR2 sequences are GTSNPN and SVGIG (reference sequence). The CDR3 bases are TGTGCCTGGAGTGTGGGGGGAGCTAGCAATCAGCCCCAGCATTTT. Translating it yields CAWSVGGASNQPQHF. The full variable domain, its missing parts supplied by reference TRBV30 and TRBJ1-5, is SQTIHQWPATLVQPVGSPLSLECTVEGTSNPNLYWYRQAAGRGLQLLFYSVGIGQISSEVPQNLSASRPQDRQFILSSKKLLLSDSGFYLCAWSVGGASNQPQHFGDGTRLSIL.